The rows below give T cell receptor beta chains drawn from one sample of a study of blood T cell repertoires in COVID-19. Repertoires were generated with immunoSEQ multiplex PCR, while TCRdb's copy carries only in-frame clones and drops some. The sample carries around 300,000 clones, about 90% recorded once. Sequencing was performed on PBMCs or T cells enriched from blood (not recorded which). The source of these receptors is a woman aged 55-70 years who had recovered from COVID-19. Both conserved end residues are part of each CDR3. A D gene is named only where the DNA matches it firmly. A clone size is listed for some rows: how often the clone was seen (once, few, many), or a class if it is expanded.

DNA	CDR3	D	V	J	size
TGTGCCAGCAGCTTAGAAGCATCAGGGGCTTTCTTT	CASSLEASGAFF	NA	TRBV11-3	TRBJ1-1	NA
TGTGCCAGCAGCTCGGGTCCAGCCAACACTGAAGCTTTCTTT	CASSSGPANTEAFF	NA	TRBV7-2	TRBJ1-1	NA
TGTGCCAGCAGTTTGGGGACAGCCCCACTAAAACTGTTTTTT	CASSLGTAPLKLFF	TRBD1	TRBV28	TRBJ1-4	NA
TGTGCCAGCAGTTTTGGGGGACAAGGCCGGGGAGGCTACACCTTC	CASSFGGQGRGGYTF	NA	TRBV28	TRBJ1-2	NA
TGTGCCAGCTGCCGGCAGGGGCCTAGTGTTTTGGCTTTCTTT	CASCRQGPSVLAFF	NA	TRBV6-2/TRBV6-3	TRBJ1-1	few
TGTGCCAGCAGCTTAGTGATAGCGGGAGTCACAGATACGCAGTATTTT	CASSLVIAGVTDTQYF	TRBD2	TRBV7-8	TRBJ2-3	NA
TGTGCCAGCAGCCCTTCGACAGGGCGCGAGCAGTACTTC	CASSPSTGREQYF	TRBD1	TRBV4-2	TRBJ2-7	NA
TGTGCCAGCCGGGACAGGGGGTTCGGCTACACCTTC	CASRDRGFGYTF	TRBD1	TRBV2	TRBJ1-2	once
TGTGCCAGTAGTAGGAACAGGGGTACTGAAGCTTTCTTT	CASSRNRGTEAFF	TRBD1	TRBV19	TRBJ1-1	NA
TGTGCCAGCAGCGGCCAGGGGGCTACTGGGGCCAACGTCCTGACTTTC	CASSGQGATGANVLTF	TRBD1	TRBV9	TRBJ2-6	once
TGTGCCAGCACGGGCTACACCTTC	CASTGYTF	NA	TRBV2	TRBJ1-2	NA
TGTGCCAGCAGTTCCGGACTAGTATACGAGCAGTACTTC	CASSSGLVYEQYF	TRBD2	TRBV28	TRBJ2-7	NA
TGTGCCTGGCTTACAGGGAACTATGGCTACACCTTC	CAWLTGNYGYTF	NA	TRBV30	TRBJ1-2	NA
TGTGCCAGCAGCTTATGGGGCGGGAGAAGGGAGACCCAGTACTTC	CASSLWGGRRETQYF	TRBD2	TRBV7-8	TRBJ2-5	NA
TGCGCCAGCAGCTTCACGGGGGATAGCACAGATACGCAGTATTTT	CASSFTGDSTDTQYF	NA	TRBV5-1	TRBJ2-3	NA
TGTGCCAGCAGTTCCGGGACTAGCGGGACCCCCTACGAGCAGTACTTC	CASSSGTSGTPYEQYF	TRBD2	TRBV6-5	TRBJ2-7	few
TGTGCCAGTACCCGCCTTGGACAGAACTATGGCTACACCTTC	CASTRLGQNYGYTF	NA	TRBV19	TRBJ1-2	NA
TGCGCCAGCAAAACTTCGACTAGCGAATCCTACGAGCAGTACTTC	CASKTSTSESYEQYF	TRBD2	TRBV5-1	TRBJ2-7	NA
TGCGCCAGCAGCTTGGGGGCAGGGGATGGGAGCACAGATACGCAGTATTTT	CASSLGAGDGSTDTQYF	NA	TRBV5-1	TRBJ2-3	NA
TGTGCCTGGAGTCCTAGTGGAGGTTCCGGAAACACCATATATTTT	CAWSPSGGSGNTIYF	NA	TRBV30	TRBJ1-3	NA
TGTGCCAGTAGTTGGGGGGTACAGGGCAATCAGCCCCAGCATTTT	CASSWGVQGNQPQHF	NA	TRBV19	TRBJ1-5	NA
TGTGCCAGCAGCGTATCGGGGGGCACCGGGGAGCTGTTTTTT	CASSVSGGTGELFF	TRBD2	TRBV9	TRBJ2-2	NA
TGCGCCAGCAGTGAGCTCGGGACAGGGAGTATATACTATGGCTACACCTTC	CASSELGTGSIYYGYTF	TRBD1	TRBV10-2	TRBJ1-2	few
TGTGCCAGCATCCCTCGCCAGCGCCGCCAAACCTCCTACGAGCAGTACTTC	CASIPRQRRQTSYEQYF	NA	TRBV21-1	TRBJ2-7	NA
TGTGCCAGCAGCCTTTCCGGGGTTTACTCACCCCTCCACTTT	CASSLSGVYSPLHF	NA	TRBV14	TRBJ1-6	NA
TGTGCCAGCCTGACAGGGCGAACTGGAAACACCATATATTTT	CASLTGRTGNTIYF	TRBD1	TRBV28	TRBJ1-3	NA
TGTGCCAGCCTCCAGGGGGCGGGGGCTTTCTTT	CASLQGAGAFF	TRBD1	TRBV6-6	TRBJ1-1	NA
TGTGCCATCAGTGAGTCGTGGACAGATTATGATTCACCCCTCCACTTT	CAISESWTDYDSPLHF	NA	TRBV10-3	TRBJ1-6	NA
TGTGCCAGCAGAGGGGACTACTACGAGCAGTACTTC	CASRGDYYEQYF	TRBD2	TRBV12-3/TRBV12-4	TRBJ2-7	NA
TGTGCCAGCAGCTCAGACTACCTAAGCACAGATACGCAGTATTTT	CASSSDYLSTDTQYF	NA	TRBV7-2	TRBJ2-3	few
TGTGCCAGCAGCGAAGGGACAGGGGGCTGGTCCCAGCATTTT	CASSEGTGGWSQHF	TRBD1	TRBV3-1/TRBV3-2	TRBJ1-5	NA
TGTGCCAGCAACGACATGCGCTACGAGCAGTACTTC	CASNDMRYEQYF	NA	TRBV7-9	TRBJ2-7	NA
TGTGCCAGCTCCCTCGGACTGGGGGGCACTGAAGCTTTCTTT	CASSLGLGGTEAFF	NA	TRBV18	TRBJ1-1	NA
TGTGCCTGGAACACCTGGTTGCTAGCGGGAGAGCGCGGGGCCAACGTCCTGACTTTC	CAWNTWLLAGERGANVLTF	TRBD2	TRBV30	TRBJ2-6	NA
TGCGCCAGCACCACCGGGACTGCATCCTACGAGCAGTACTTC	CASTTGTASYEQYF	NA	TRBV5-1	TRBJ2-7	NA
TGCGCCAGCAGCCAAGTTCAACAGATTAGCAATCAGCCCCAGCATTTT	CASSQVQQISNQPQHF	NA	TRBV4-1	TRBJ1-5	NA
TGTGCCAGCACCAGGGAGGGGAACCCCTACAATGAGCAGTTCTTC	CASTREGNPYNEQFF	TRBD2	TRBV2	TRBJ2-1	NA
TGTGCCGTGGGGAGGGCCGGCACAGATACGCAGTATTTT	CAVGRAGTDTQYF	TRBD2	TRBV24-1	TRBJ2-3	NA
TGTGCCAGCAGTTCATCCACTTTTTCGGGGGAGCAGTACTTC	CASSSSTFSGEQYF	NA	TRBV28	TRBJ2-7	NA
TGTGCCAGCAGTTTCACCGGGACAGGGAATTCACCCCTCCACTTT	CASSFTGTGNSPLHF	TRBD1	TRBV28	TRBJ1-6	NA
TGTGCCAGCAGTTTTTCCTTGGATACGCAGTATTTT	CASSFSLDTQYF	NA	TRBV2	TRBJ2-3	NA
TGTGCCAGCAATTCCGGGACAGGGCTCCATCAGCCCCAGCATTTT	CASNSGTGLHQPQHF	TRBD1	TRBV2	TRBJ1-5	NA
TGTGCCAGCAGCCAAGTTACGCCTAACACAGATACGCAGTATTTT	CASSQVTPNTDTQYF	NA	TRBV4-2	TRBJ2-3	NA
TGTGCCAGCAGCGACAGGGGGGACGAGCAGTACTTC	CASSDRGDEQYF	TRBD1	TRBV2	TRBJ2-7	NA
TGTGCCAGCAATAAGTTCGGGACTAGCACGCAGTTCTTC	CASNKFGTSTQFF	TRBD2	TRBV14	TRBJ2-1	once
TGTGCCAGCAGCTTACTGGCAGGGTTAGCTTTCTTT	CASSLLAGLAFF	NA	TRBV13	TRBJ1-1	NA
TGTGCCAGCAGCAGGCTTGGCCGGAGCTTGGCCTCACCCCTCCACTTT	CASSRLGRSLASPLHF	NA	TRBV5-4	TRBJ1-6	NA
TGTGCCAGCAGTTTAAGCGATCGGGCTTTCTTT	CASSLSDRAFF	NA	TRBV28	TRBJ1-1	NA